This T cell receptor (beta chain) was captured in a study of cytomegalovirus exposure and HLA in healthy donors. General study points: Sequence variants that were highly shared formed a cluster that was likely a sequencing artifact.

About this clone: Its antigen is as yet unknown.

Per the germline V gene, CDR1 is MNHEY and CDR2 is SVGAGI. This CDR3 has 14 residues. The germline V and J ends were trimmed by 2 bases and 7 bases, with 15 bases remaining between them. The PCR contained 60 Vbeta and 13 Jbeta primers. Measured with immunoSEQ multiplex PCR; TCRdb has only the in-frame clones, and not every one. The sample contains approximately 130,000 clones, 70% to 80% of which appear only once. These donors, healthy bone marrow donors, were studied. Sequencing was performed on PBMCs. The sequence came from a man aged 25 to 40 in good health and CMV-seronegative. The chain carries TRBV6-5 and TRBJ2-7; D possibly corresponds to TRBD1 (6 bases). The DNA of the CDR3 is TGTGCCAGCAGTTACGCGAACAGGGAGCGGGAGCAGTACTTC. This encodes CASSYANREREQYF.